This passage covers 23 T cell receptor beta chains from one sample sequenced in a study of T-cell reconstitution after alpha-beta-depleted transplantation in children. TCRbeta library construction was performed incorporating unique molecular identifiers. MiXCR, run by TCRdb on the PCR reads, gives a single entry per CDR3 protein. The sample has 300,000 to 400,000 distinct CDR3 sequences; around 25% are singletons. Sequencing used PBMCs, mostly from graft donor cells, obtained 180 days after TCRalphabeta/CD19-depleted stem cell transplant. The receptors were sampled from a male patient younger than 18 who had a stem cell transplant for acute lymphoblastic leukemia, so the T cells may come from the graft donor.

CDR3 region: CASSLSGRLAKNIQYF. The CDR3 nucleotides are TGTGCCAGCAGTTTATCGGGACGCCTAGCCAAAAACATTCAGTACTTC. The rearrangement links TRBV27 to TRBJ2-4, with D perhaps assigned TRBD1 or TRBD2 (5 bases each). This CDR3 region has 16 residues. Per germline, CDR1 MNHEY and CDR2 SMNVEV (reference sequence). Between the trimmed V and J ends, which lost 0 bases and 0 bases, there was a span of 9 bases.

The chain combines TRBV5-1 with TRBJ1-2; 7 bases match TRBD1. The trim removed 3 bases at V and 8 bases at J, leaving 4 bases unmatched. Germline CDR1 reads SGHRS; CDR2 reads YFSETQ. The CDR3 is 12 residues long. The CDR3 is CASSSGTVGYTF. Here the CDR3 DNA reads TGCGCCAGCAGCTCCGGGACAGTCGGCTACACCTTC.

This clonotype was detected only a few times. This chain links TRBV5-6 with TRBJ2-1, with D perhaps TRBD2 (6 bases). Germline V lookup: CDR1 SGHDT, CDR2 YYEEEE. CDR3 length equals 16 residues. The ends were cut back, 3 bases at V and 9 bases at J, with 22 bases in the middle. The CDR3 protein is CASSWAAWEVIGEQFF. The CDR3 DNA reads TGTGCCAGCAGCTGGGCGGCATGGGAGGTTATAGGTGAGCAGTTCTTC.

There are a few counts of this clonotype. The chain has TRBV29-1 and TRBJ1-5; a possible D gene is TRBD1 (5 bases). The germline CDR1 and CDR2 sequences are SQVTM and ANQGSEA. Trimming left V 6 bases short and J 2 bases short, with 11 bases between. The CDR3 is 13 residues long. The CDR3 bases are TGCAGCGTAGCGGACACGGGCAATCAGCCCCAGCATTTT. Encoded protein: CSVADTGNQPQHF. Filled out from reference TRBV29-1 and TRBJ1-5, the complete variable domain reads SAVISQKPSRDICQRGTSLTIQCQVDSQVTMMFWYRQQPGQSLTLIATANQGSEATYESGFVIDKFPISRPNLTFSTLTVSNMSPEDSSIYLCSVADTGNQPQHFGDGTRLSIL.

This clonotype was observed once. This chain uses TRBV11-2 with TRBJ2-4; unclear D gene. Germline V gene lookup returns CDR1 SGHAT and CDR2 FQNNGV. The CDR3 runs to 21 residues. The V gene lost 3 bases and the J gene lost 0 bases, with 27 bases spanning the gap. Here the CDR3 DNA reads TGTGCCAGCAGCTTCCCTAGGGCTAGGCCCACCTTACGACTAGCCAAAAACATTCAGTACTTC. Protein: CASSFPRARPTLRLAKNIQYF.

The J gene is TRBJ2-1, the V gene TRBV7-9, with 8 bases matching TRBD2. CDR1 and CDR2 (germline): SEHNR, FQNEAQ (reference sequence). J gave up 8 bases and V 6 bases, and 6 bases lay outside the gene matches. CDR3 length: 13 residues. The CDR3 region is CASRLSGTHEQFF. For the CDR3, the DNA is TGTGCCAGCAGACTTAGCGGGACGCATGAGCAGTTCTTC. Supplemented by reference TRBV7-9 and TRBJ2-1, the full variable domain reads DTGVSQNPRHKITKRGQNVTFRCDPISEHNRLYWYRQTLGQGPEFLTYFQNEAQLEKSRLLSDRFSAERPKGSFSTLEIQRTEQGDSAMYLCASRLSGTHEQFFGPGTRLTVL.

This clonotype has more than one count but fewer than ten. The V gene is TRBV7-8, the J gene TRBJ2-2, with TRBD1 matching over 8 bases. With V trimmed by 6 bases and J by 3 bases, 9 bases remained unmatched. The CDR3 is made up of 16 amino acids. Germline V lookup: CDR1 SGHVS, CDR2 FQNEAQ. The CDR3, as DNA: TGTGCCAGCAGACAAGACAGGGGCTTGGACACCGGGGAGCTGTTTTTT. This codes for CASRQDRGLDTGELFF.

The CDR3 coding sequence is TGTGCCAGCAGCCAAGAGACCCCGGGACTCAGAGAGTGTCCCTACGAGCAGTACTTC. Translating gives CASSQETPGLRECPYEQYF. J is TRBJ2-7 and V is TRBV14; perhaps TRBD2 as D (6 bases). The CDR3 contains 19 residues. Germline CDR1 and CDR2: SGHDN and FVKESK. Deletions cut 0 bases from V and 2 bases from J, with 23 bases between.

In its sample, this clonotype was seen a few times. The rearrangement uses TRBV15 and TRBJ2-7; 10 bases are a match to TRBD2. The germline CDR1 and CDR2 sequences are LNHNV and YYDKDF (reference sequence). V lost 0 bases and J lost 7; bases outside the gene matches: 3. The CDR3 loop spans 14 amino acids. As DNA, the CDR3 is TGTGCCACCAGCAGAGAACCGGGACTAGCGGAGCAGTACTTC. The encoded protein is CATSREPGLAEQYF.

This clonotype was detected a few times. The V gene is TRBV27, the J gene TRBJ1-2; D might be TRBD1 (6 bases). With 3 bases removed from V and 8 bases from J, the gap between germline ends came to 13 bases. The CDR3 loop spans 13 amino acids. Per germline, CDR1 MNHEY and CDR2 SMNVEV (reference sequence). CDR3 coding DNA: TGTGCCAGCAGTTTTGCAGGGGCCAGCGGCTACACCTTC. It encodes CASSFAGASGYTF.

This clonotype was found a few times. The rearrangement uses TRBV7-6 and TRBJ1-2, with D unresolved. Germline CDR1 is SGHVS and CDR2 is FNYEAQ. Trimming took 2 bases from V and 0 from J, leaving 7 bases between them. The CDR3 loop spans 14 amino acids. The CDR3 loop reads CASSLLGANYGYTF. The DNA for the CDR3 is TGTGCCAGCAGCTTACTCGGAGCTAACTATGGCTACACCTTC.

This clonotype was detected only a few times. This chain uses TRBV11-1 with TRBJ2-7; D assignment may be TRBD1 or TRBD2 (6 bases each). Trimming took 5 bases from V and 5 from J, leaving 13 bases between them. Per germline, CDR1 SGHAT and CDR2 FQDESV (reference sequence). This CDR3 contains 13 residues. The CDR3 protein is CASSPEGGHEQYF. CDR3 coding DNA: TGTGCCAGCAGCCCTGAGGGGGGTCACGAGCAGTACTTC.

This clonotype was seen more than once but under ten times. The CDR3 region is CASSLALGQGGTGELFF. Here the CDR3 DNA reads TGCGCCAGCAGCTTGGCCCTCGGACAGGGTGGCACCGGGGAGCTGTTTTTT. This chain joins TRBV5-1 and TRBJ2-2, with 8 bases aligning to TRBD1. Germline V gene data show CDR1 as SGHRS and CDR2 as YFSETQ. The CDR3 is made up of 17 amino acids. The V and J ends lost 0 bases and 4 bases, in that order; junction bases with no gene match: 8.

This clonotype was counted only a few times. This chain joins TRBV7-6 and TRBJ1-5; no reliable D call. Germline CDR1 and CDR2: SGHVS and FNYEAQ. The CDR3 consists of 17 residues. V was clipped by 2 bases and J by 2 bases, with 16 bases between them. The CDR3 nucleotides are TGTGCCAGCAGCTTATGCAGGAGGGTCGTAGGCAATCAGCCCCAGCATTTT. This sequence encodes CASSLCRRVVGNQPQHF.

Turning to this clonotype: This could be a read error, since a much larger clone is one nucleotide away. The chain's CDR3 is CASSDRGMRQFF. CDR3 nucleotide sequence: TGTGCCAGCAGCGATAGGGGGATGCGACAGTTCTTC. This chain uses TRBV9 with TRBJ2-1, with D possibly TRBD1 on 6 matching bases. This CDR3 spans 12 amino acids. Between the trimmed V and J ends, which lost 3 bases and 13 bases, there was a span of 14 bases. Per the germline V gene, CDR1 is SGDLS and CDR2 is YYNGEE. Full variable domain (remainder filled in from reference TRBV9 and TRBJ2-1): DSGVTQTPKHLITATGQRVTLRCSPRSGDLSVYWYQQSLDQGLQFLIQYYNGEERAKGNILERFSAQQFPDLHSELNLSSLELGDSALYFCASSDRGMRQFFGPGTRLTVL.

This chain joins TRBV6-2 or TRBV6-3 and TRBJ1-5, with unresolved D. Germline CDR1 reads MNHEY; CDR2 reads SVGEGT. V was shortened by 0 bases and J by 2 bases, with 11 bases between the two germline ends. The CDR3 runs 16 residues. DNA for the CDR3: TGTGCCAGCAGTTACTCTCACGGTTTTGGCAATCAGCCCCAGCATTTT. It specifies CASSYSHGFGNQPQHF.

This clonotype turned up a few times. The V gene is TRBV6-2 or TRBV6-3, the J gene TRBJ2-1, with 7 bases that match TRBD2. The CDR3 is made up of 14 amino acids. The J segment lost 9 bases and the V segment lost 5 bases, leaving 10 bases of the junction unmatched. Germline CDR1 and CDR2: MNHEY and SVGEGT. This chain's CDR3 is CASSRQRDIGEQFF. CDR3 bases: TGTGCCAGCAGTCGACAGCGGGATATTGGTGAGCAGTTCTTC.

In this sample, this clonotype turned up a few times. The chain carries TRBV7-9 and TRBJ1-2; D is unresolved. This CDR3 has 14 amino acids. Trimming shortened V by 1 base and J by 4 bases, and 10 bases separated the two germline ends. Germline CDR1 and CDR2: SEHNR and FQNEAQ (reference sequence). The CDR3 DNA follows: TGTGCCAGCAGCTTAGACCGTCGACCCTATGGCTACACCTTC. Its translation is CASSLDRRPYGYTF.

This clonotype was recorded a few times. The J gene is TRBJ2-1, the V gene TRBV4-2, with unresolved D. V dropped 0 bases and J dropped 4 bases, with 7 bases sitting between them. This CDR3 comprises 14 residues. Germline values: CDR1 LGHNA, CDR2 YNFKEQ. CDR3 sequence (DNA): TGTGCCAGCAGCCAAGATCTGGGGTACAATGAGCAGTTCTTC. Amino acid sequence: CASSQDLGYNEQFF.

This chain connects TRBV7-8 to TRBJ2-7; D possibly matches TRBD1 or TRBD2 (5 bases each). V gave up 3 bases and J gave up 4 bases, with 13 bases separating them. Germline assignment: CDR1 SGHVS and CDR2 FQNEAQ. The CDR3 covers 14 residues. DNA for the CDR3: TGTGCCAGCAGCTTGGGGGAGTTGAGGTACGAGCAGTACTTC. Translation gives CASSLGELRYEQYF.

The table lists this clonotype with a few counts. The chain has TRBV24-1 and TRBJ2-7; tentative D call: TRBD1 (5 bases). The CDR3 is made up of 15 amino acids. Between the trimmed V and J ends, which lost 2 bases and 3 bases, there was a span of 13 bases. Germline V gene lookup returns CDR1 KGHDR and CDR2 SFDVKD. CDR3 protein: CATSDSTESFYEQYF. In nucleotides, the CDR3 is TGTGCCACCAGTGATTCGACAGAGTCCTTCTACGAGCAGTACTTC.

The rearrangement uses TRBV5-1 and TRBJ1-1, with 7 bases aligning to TRBD1. Germline V gene sequence: CDR1 SGHRS, CDR2 YFSETQ. The CDR3 consists of 14 residues. V trimming: 3 bases; J trimming: 1 base; junction bases outside the gene matches: 3. CDR3 DNA: TGCGCCAGCAGCTACAGACAGGGGAACACTGAAGCTTTCTTT. Translation gives CASSYRQGNTEAFF.

This clonotype was counted a few times. The chain uses TRBV6-1 and TRBJ1-2; a possible D gene is TRBD1 (5 bases). The V and J ends lost 6 bases and 3 bases respectively, with 17 bases between them. Per the germline V gene, CDR1 is MNHNS and CDR2 is SASEGT. CDR3 length: 15 amino acids. The CDR3 spells CASRRLRGSYYGYTF. CDR3 DNA sequence: TGTGCCAGCAGGCGCCTTCGGGGCAGTTACTATGGCTACACCTTC.